The rows below give T cell receptor beta chains drawn from one sample of a study of cytomegalovirus exposure and HLA in healthy donors. Clones were read by immunoSEQ multiplex PCR, and TCRdb kept only the in-frame ones, dropping some. The sample consists of 260,000 or so clones, less than 95% of them appearing once. The sequencing input was PBMCs. The source is a woman under 40 in good health and CMV-seronegative. Both conserved end residues are part of each CDR3. D genes are given only for firm matches.

J,D,V,CDR3
TRBJ1-5,-,TRBV5-4,CASSQPSTRVEDQPQHF
TRBJ2-3,TRBD2,TRBV19,CATKLAGGPDTQYF
TRBJ2-3,-,TRBV19,CASNGGPTDTQYF
TRBJ2-2,-,TRBV5-4,CASSLDSNTGELFF
TRBJ2-7,TRBD2,TRBV9,CASNCLSSGIRYEQYF
TRBJ1-1,TRBD1,TRBV28,CASRGQGNTEAFF
TRBJ2-5,-,TRBV6-4,CASTRQSGHRPSRETQYF
TRBJ2-7,TRBD2,TRBV4-3,CASSPSGTSGYEQYF
TRBJ1-4,-,TRBV7-6,CASSLVSGERSEKLFF
TRBJ1-1,TRBD1,TRBV4-1,CASSARDRGRGTEAFF
TRBJ1-4,TRBD1,TRBV4-1,CASSGTDEKLFF
TRBJ2-7,TRBD2,TRBV27,CATDQAQGLAFYEQYF
TRBJ2-7,TRBD1,TRBV7-8,CASSLGDRYEQYF
TRBJ2-7,-,TRBV2,CASSLRREQYF
TRBJ2-7,-,TRBV7-2,CASSHEGAGVYEQYF
TRBJ2-5,TRBD2,TRBV27,CASSVTSPGLAEQETQYF
TRBJ2-7,-,TRBV25-1,CASSGGYEQYF
TRBJ2-7,-,TRBV21-1,CASGLRVYEQYF
TRBJ2-7,-,TRBV27,CASSLGGQPLPYEQYF
TRBJ2-3,-,TRBV4-2,CASSQEAVPRSDTQYF
TRBJ1-5,-,TRBV28,CASSLSTGNQPQHF
TRBJ2-7,-,TRBV6-5,CASRVGRLSYEQYF
TRBJ2-7,-,TRBV7-7,CASSLTDSYEQYF
TRBJ2-1,TRBD2,TRBV28,CASSVTGTSNEQFF
TRBJ2-7,-,TRBV7-7,CASSLGQGNYEQYF
TRBJ2-6,TRBD1,TRBV7-2,CASSPTGGVTSGANVLTF
TRBJ1-3,-,TRBV15,CATTPRGSGNTIYF
TRBJ1-3,-,TRBV4-1,CASSQVAGPSSGNTIYF
TRBJ1-5,TRBD1,TRBV19,CASSIGQGVGQPQHF
TRBJ2-7,-,TRBV6-5,CASSYGDEQYF
TRBJ2-7,-,TRBV4-3,CASSQAIAAYEQYF
TRBJ1-2,TRBD1,TRBV27,CASSLSRTGIGYTF
TRBJ2-7,-,TRBV19,CASSIKGYEQYF
TRBJ2-7,TRBD2,TRBV4-3,CASSQDWAGAYEQYF
TRBJ2-3,-,TRBV6-1,CASRGPDLTQYF
TRBJ1-3,-,TRBV9,CASSPPYGNTIYF
TRBJ2-3,-,TRBV6-6,CASSYSPTDTTDTQYF
TRBJ2-1,TRBD2,TRBV28,CASSLAGAKGNEQFF
TRBJ2-7,-,TRBV28,CASRVGGASYEQYF
TRBJ2-5,TRBD2,TRBV7-3,CASSLGLAGQETQYF
TRBJ2-3,TRBD2,TRBV5-6,CASSDSGASTDTQYF
TRBJ1-5,-,TRBV4-1,CASSQDTGSNQPQHF
TRBJ2-1,-,TRBV7-6,CASSLEGEVSYNEQFF
TRBJ2-2,-,TRBV27,CASTPVPRDLGYTGELFF
TRBJ1-5,TRBD1,TRBV28,CASSWDRGLNQPQHF
TRBJ2-2,TRBD2,TRBV7-8,CASSQRTSGSILTGELFF
TRBJ2-7,-,TRBV4-3,CAIRTESSYEQYF
TRBJ2-3,TRBD2,TRBV7-3,CASSFGLAADTQYF
TRBJ1-4,-,TRBV29-1,CSVLGPGGNEKLFF
TRBJ2-5,-,TRBV7-9,CASSLGRRVQETQYF
TRBJ1-1,-,TRBV9,CASSVVGYEGTEAFF
TRBJ1-5,-,TRBV19,CASSTTGESNQPQHF
TRBJ1-3,-,TRBV18,CASSPKLGGAGNTIYF